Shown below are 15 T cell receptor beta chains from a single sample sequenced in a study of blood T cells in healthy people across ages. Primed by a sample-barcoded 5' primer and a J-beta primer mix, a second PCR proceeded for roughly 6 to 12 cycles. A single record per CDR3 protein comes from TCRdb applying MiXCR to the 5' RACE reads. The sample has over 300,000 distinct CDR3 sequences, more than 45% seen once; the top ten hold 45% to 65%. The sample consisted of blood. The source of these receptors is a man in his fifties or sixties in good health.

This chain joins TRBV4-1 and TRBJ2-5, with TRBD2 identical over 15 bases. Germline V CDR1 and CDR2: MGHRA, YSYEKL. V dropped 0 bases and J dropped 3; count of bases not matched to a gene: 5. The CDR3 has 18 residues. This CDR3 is CASSQDQGLAGGEETQYF. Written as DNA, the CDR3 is TGCGCCAGCAGCCAAGATCAAGGACTAGCGGGGGGGGAAGAGACCCAGTACTTC.

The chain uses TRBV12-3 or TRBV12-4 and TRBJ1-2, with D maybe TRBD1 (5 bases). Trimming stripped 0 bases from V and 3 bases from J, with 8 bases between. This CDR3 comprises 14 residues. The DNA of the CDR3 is TGTGCCAGCAGTTTAGCCAGGGAGGACTATGGCTACACCTTC. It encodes CASSLAREDYGYTF.

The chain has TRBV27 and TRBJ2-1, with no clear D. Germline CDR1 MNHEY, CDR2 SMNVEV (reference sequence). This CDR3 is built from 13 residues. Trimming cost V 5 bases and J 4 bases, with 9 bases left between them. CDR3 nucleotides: TGTGCCAGCAGTCTCTATAATTACAATGAGCAGTTCTTC. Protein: CASSLYNYNEQFF.

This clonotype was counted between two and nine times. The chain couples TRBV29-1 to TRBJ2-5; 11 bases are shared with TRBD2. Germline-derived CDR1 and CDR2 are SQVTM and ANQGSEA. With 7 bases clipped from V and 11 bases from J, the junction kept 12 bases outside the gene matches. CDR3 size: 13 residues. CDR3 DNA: TGCAGCGCCACTGTAGCGGGAGGGGAAGAGCAGTACTTC. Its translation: CSATVAGGEEQYF.

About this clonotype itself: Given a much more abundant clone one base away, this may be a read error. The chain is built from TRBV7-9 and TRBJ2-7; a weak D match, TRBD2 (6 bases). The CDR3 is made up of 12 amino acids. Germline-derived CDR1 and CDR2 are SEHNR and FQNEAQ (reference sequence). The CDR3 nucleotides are TGTGCCGGCAGCTTAGTCGGGGGCGAGCAGTACTTC. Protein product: CAGSLVGGEQYF.

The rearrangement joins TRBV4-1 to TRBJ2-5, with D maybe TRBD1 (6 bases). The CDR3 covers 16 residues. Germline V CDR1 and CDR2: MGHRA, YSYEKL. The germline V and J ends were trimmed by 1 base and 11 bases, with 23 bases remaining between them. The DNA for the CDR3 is TGCGCCAGCAGCCAAGTCGGCAGGGGCTTAGGTGGGGAGCAGTACTTC. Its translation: CASSQVGRGLGGEQYF.

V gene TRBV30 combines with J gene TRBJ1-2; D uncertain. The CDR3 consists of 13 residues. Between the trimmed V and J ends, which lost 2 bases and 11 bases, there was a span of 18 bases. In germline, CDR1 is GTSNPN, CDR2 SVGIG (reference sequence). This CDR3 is CAWSPSGIQGYTF. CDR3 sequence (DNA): TGTGCCTGGAGTCCCTCGGGGATCCAAGGTTACACCTTC.

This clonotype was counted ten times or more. CDR3: CASSPLGGNYGYTF. The CDR3 region has the DNA TGTGCCAGCAGCCCCCTAGGCGGGAACTATGGCTACACCTTC. This sequence joins TRBV4-2 and TRBJ1-2, with D hard to call. Trimming removed 4 bases at V and 2 bases at J, with 11 bases between. CDR3 length: 14 residues. The V gene's germline CDR1 is LGHNA and CDR2 YNFKEQ.

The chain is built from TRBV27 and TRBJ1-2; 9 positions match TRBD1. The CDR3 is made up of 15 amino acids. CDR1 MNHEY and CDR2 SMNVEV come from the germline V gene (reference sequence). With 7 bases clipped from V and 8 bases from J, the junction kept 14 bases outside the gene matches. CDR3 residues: CASTSVGSTGGGYTF. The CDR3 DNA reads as TGTGCCAGCACCTCAGTGGGCTCGACAGGGGGAGGCTACACCTTC.

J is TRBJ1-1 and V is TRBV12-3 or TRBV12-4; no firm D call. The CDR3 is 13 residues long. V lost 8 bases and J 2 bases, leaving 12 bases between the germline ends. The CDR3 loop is CASEGISNTEAFF. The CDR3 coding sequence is TGTGCCAGCGAGGGCATTTCTAACACTGAAGCTTTCTTT.

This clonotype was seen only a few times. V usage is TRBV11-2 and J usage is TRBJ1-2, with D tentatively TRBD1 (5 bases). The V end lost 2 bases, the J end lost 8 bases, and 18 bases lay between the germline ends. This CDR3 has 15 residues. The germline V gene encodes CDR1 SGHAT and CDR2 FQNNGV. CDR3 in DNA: TGTGCCAGCAGCTTACTCACGGGGCCCAATGGGGGCTACACCTTC. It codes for CASSLLTGPNGGYTF. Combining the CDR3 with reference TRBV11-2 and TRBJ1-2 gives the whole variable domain EAGVAQSPRYKIIEKRQSVAFWCNPISGHATLYWYQQILGQGPKLLIQFQNNGVVDDSQLPKDRFSAERLKGVDSTLKIQPAKLEDSAVYLCASSLLTGPNGGYTFGSGTRLTVV.

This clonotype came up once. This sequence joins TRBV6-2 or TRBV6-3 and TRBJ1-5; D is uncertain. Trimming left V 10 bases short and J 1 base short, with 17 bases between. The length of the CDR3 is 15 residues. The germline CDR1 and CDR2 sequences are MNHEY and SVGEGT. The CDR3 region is CATDRGESSNQPQHF. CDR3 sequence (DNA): TGTGCCACCGACCGCGGGGAGTCAAGCAATCAGCCCCAGCATTTT.

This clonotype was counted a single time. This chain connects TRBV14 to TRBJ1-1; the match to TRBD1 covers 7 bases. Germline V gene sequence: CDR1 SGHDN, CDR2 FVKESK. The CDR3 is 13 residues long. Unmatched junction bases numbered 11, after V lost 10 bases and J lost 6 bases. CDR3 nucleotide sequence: TGTGCCACCAGGAGACAGGGAGTCGCTGAAGCTTTCTTT. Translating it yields CATRRQGVAEAFF.

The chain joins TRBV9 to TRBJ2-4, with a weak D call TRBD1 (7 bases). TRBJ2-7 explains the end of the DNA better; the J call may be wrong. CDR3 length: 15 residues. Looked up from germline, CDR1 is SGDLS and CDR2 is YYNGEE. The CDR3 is CASSVEEGQPYEQYF. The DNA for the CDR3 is TGTGCCAGCAGCGTAGAGGAGGGACAGCCCTACGAGCAGTACTTC.

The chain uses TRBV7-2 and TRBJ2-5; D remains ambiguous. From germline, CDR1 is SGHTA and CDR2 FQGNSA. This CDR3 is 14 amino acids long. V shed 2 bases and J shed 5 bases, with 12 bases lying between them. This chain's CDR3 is CASSLYAARETQYF. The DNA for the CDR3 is TGTGCCAGCAGCTTATATGCCGCCAGGGAGACCCAGTACTTC.